These 8 T cell receptor beta chains originate from one sample sequenced in a study of blood T cell repertoires in COVID-19. Some clones are missing from TCRdb's copy, which holds only in-frame ones; the method was immunoSEQ multiplex PCR. This table has 180,000 or so clones, about 84% appearing once. Sequenced sample: PBMCs or T cells enriched from blood (not recorded which). Receptors were obtained from a woman in her 30s who had recovered from COVID-19.

The chain is built from TRBV4-2 and TRBJ2-7, with TRBD1 identical over 7 bases. V shed 5 bases, J shed 3 bases, and the junction held 13 bases outside the gene matches. Looked up from germline, CDR1 is LGHNA and CDR2 is YNFKEQ. This CDR3 contains 16 residues. The CDR3 region is CASSDRQGSTDYEQYF. DNA of the CDR3: TGTGCCAGCAGCGACAGACAGGGATCGACGGACTACGAGCAGTACTTC.

The gene calls are TRBV5-4 and TRBJ1-1; 7 bases are shared with TRBD1. This CDR3 comprises 14 residues. In germline, CDR1 is SGHNT, CDR2 YYREEE (reference sequence). J gave up 7 bases and V 4 bases, and 10 bases lay outside the gene matches. CDR3 amino acids: CASSATGRSGEAFF. The CDR3 coding sequence is TGTGCCAGCAGCGCGACAGGGCGGTCCGGTGAAGCTTTCTTT.

This clone was picked up one time. This chain uses TRBV7-9 with TRBJ2-1, with D perhaps TRBD1 (5 bases). Between the trimmed V and J ends, which lost 3 bases and 6 bases, there was a span of 12 bases. The germline gives CDR1 SEHNR, CDR2 FQNEAQ (reference sequence). The CDR3 spans 14 residues. The CDR3 nucleotides are TGTGCCAGCAGCTTCAGGGCTTCGGGCAATGAGCAGTTCTTC. Translated: CASSFRASGNEQFF.

V usage is TRBV3-1 (or the pseudogene TRBV3-2) and J usage is TRBJ1-2; 8 bases fit TRBD1. V trimming: 4 bases; J trimming: 2 bases; junction bases outside the gene matches: 6. The CDR3 extends over 15 amino acids. From germline, CDR1 is LGHDT and CDR2 YNNKEL (reference sequence). The CDR3 reads CASSPQDRVNYGYTF. DNA of the CDR3: TGTGCCAGCAGCCCACAGGACAGGGTGAACTATGGCTACACCTTC.

The genes are TRBV18 and TRBJ1-1, with unresolved D. Trimming removed 3 bases from V and 3 bases from J, with 8 bases in between. Looked up from germline, CDR1 is KGHSH and CDR2 is LQKENI. The CDR3 consists of 13 residues. CDR3 nucleotides: TGTGCCAGCTCACCTCAAGCTGACACTGAAGCTTTCTTT. As protein: CASSPQADTEAFF.

J is TRBJ2-3 and V is TRBV7-9, with D uncertain. This CDR3 contains 13 residues. V shed 0 bases and J shed 4 bases, with 5 bases lying between them. Germline V gene data show CDR1 as SEHNR and CDR2 as FQNEAQ (reference sequence). CDR3 nucleotide sequence: TGTGCCAGCAGCTTAGCGCAGGCAGATACGCAGTATTTT. Protein sequence: CASSLAQADTQYF. The full variable domain, rest sourced from reference TRBV7-9 and TRBJ2-3, is DTGVSQNPRHKITKRGQNVTFRCDPISEHNRLYWYRQTLGQGPEFLTYFQNEAQLEKSRLLSDRFSAERPKGSFSTLEIQRTEQGDSAMYLCASSLAQADTQYFGPGTRLTVL.

This clone was seen only a few times. The chain carries TRBV2 and TRBJ1-1; no clear D gene. The germline V gene has CDR1 SNHLY and CDR2 FYNNEI. The CDR3 runs 14 residues. With 2 bases removed from V and 4 bases from J, the gap between germline ends came to 11 bases. The CDR3 is CASSEREMGTEAFF. CDR3 nucleotides: TGTGCCAGCAGTGAAAGGGAGATGGGCACTGAAGCTTTCTTT.

V and J are TRBV5-1 and TRBJ1-1; possible D gene TRBD1, 5 bases. CDR3 length equals 18 residues. CDR1 SGHRS and CDR2 YFSETQ come from the germline V gene. Trimming removed 0 bases from V and 0 bases from J, with 18 bases in between. CDR3 DNA: TGCGCCAGCAGCTTGGTTCAGGGAGGCCTCTGGGTGAACACTGAAGCTTTCTTT. Translation: CASSLVQGGLWVNTEAFF.